This is a list of T cell receptor beta chains from one sample in a study of cytomegalovirus exposure and HLA in healthy donors. The table came from immunoSEQ multiplex PCR; TCRdb's copy has only in-frame clones and leaves some out. The sample yields tens of thousands of clones, of which the top ten take up about 5%. The sequenced sample was PBMCs. The receptors derive from a middle-aged woman in good health and CMV-seropositive. Both conserved end residues are part of each CDR3. Each record gives: J gene, D gene, V gene, CDR3 protein, CDR3 DNA. The D gene is left open where the match is weak.

>TRBJ1-4|TRBD1|TRBV11-2
CASSLGTGQGKKLFF
TGTGCCAGCAGCTTAGGAACGGGACAGGGAAAAAAACTGTTTTTT
>TRBJ2-7|TRBD2|TRBV4-2
CASSQEGPGLAAYEQYF
TGTGCCAGCAGCCAAGAGGGGCCCGGACTAGCGGCCTACGAGCAGTACTTC
>TRBJ2-7|TRBD2|TRBV5-1
CASSLLSSGSREQYF
TGCGCCAGCAGCTTGCTGTCTAGCGGGAGCAGGGAGCAGTACTTC
>TRBJ2-1|TRBD1|TRBV7-9
CASSPSTGGLYNEQFF
TGTGCCAGCAGCCCTTCGACAGGGGGCTTATACAATGAGCAGTTCTTC
>TRBJ2-3|NA|TRBV7-2
CASSWRGQSTDTQYF
TGTGCCAGCAGCTGGAGGGGGCAAAGTACAGATACGCAGTATTTT
>TRBJ1-5|NA|TRBV2
CASCGRGRNQPQHF
TGTGCCAGCTGCGGCAGGGGACGCAATCAGCCCCAGCATTTT
>TRBJ2-7|NA|TRBV6-4
CASSTGQYEQYF
TGTGCCAGCAGTACTGGACAGTACGAGCAGTACTTC
>TRBJ1-1|TRBD1|TRBV6-5
CASSYSGTAEAFF
TGTGCCAGCAGTTACTCCGGGACAGCGGAAGCTTTCTTT
>TRBJ1-2|NA|TRBV9
CASSSWGGLNYGYTF
TGTGCCAGCAGCTCATGGGGGGGGCTCAACTATGGCTACACCTTC
>TRBJ2-3|NA|TRBV5-8
CASSGQPSTDTQYF
TGTGCCAGCAGCGGACAGCCTAGCACAGATACGCAGTATTTT
>TRBJ2-3|TRBD2|TRBV19
CASSSSGNPPVTDTQYF
TGTGCCAGCTCCTCTAGCGGGAACCCCCCGGTTACAGATACGCAGTATTTT
>TRBJ2-3|NA|TRBV12-2
CASRSRGLGTDTQYF
TGTGCAAGTCGCTCCCGGGGACTTGGTACAGATACGCAGTATTTT
>TRBJ2-5|TRBD2|TRBV27
CASSSSGRGETQYF
TGTGCCAGCAGTTCTAGCGGGAGGGGAGAGACCCAGTACTTC
>TRBJ1-6|NA|TRBV5-6
CASSLALAGLNSLHF
TGTGCCAGCAGCTTGGCTCTGGCAGGCCTTAATTCCCTCCACTTT
>TRBJ2-3|NA|TRBV19
CASSIWLAPTDTQYF
TGTGCCAGTAGTATCTGGCTAGCCCCCACAGATACGCAGTATTTT
>TRBJ2-7|TRBD2|TRBV4-1
CASSQEGSGRDEQYF
TGCGCCAGCAGCCAAGAAGGGAGCGGGAGGGATGAGCAGTACTTC
>TRBJ1-1|TRBD1|TRBV5-4
CASSTSGQGTEAFF
TGTGCCAGCAGCACCTCGGGACAGGGAACTGAAGCTTTCTTT
>TRBJ1-1|TRBD1|TRBV5-1
CASSTAVTGRNTEAFF
TGCGCCAGCAGCACGGCCGTGACAGGGAGGAACACTGAAGCTTTCTTT
>TRBJ2-7|TRBD1|TRBV19
CASSSLGQGDYEQYF
TGTGCCAGTAGTTCCCTCGGACAGGGGGACTACGAGCAGTACTTC
>TRBJ2-7|NA|TRBV29-1
CSVGARSYEQYF
TGCAGCGTGGGCGCACGGTCCTACGAGCAGTACTTC
>TRBJ2-1|TRBD2|TRBV4-2
CASSKRGGLYNEQFF
TGTGCCAGCTCTAAGCGGGGGGGCCTTTACAATGAGCAGTTCTTC
>TRBJ2-3|TRBD2|TRBV9
CASSVATGGSMDTQYF
TGTGCCAGCAGCGTAGCTACGGGCGGGAGCATGGATACGCAGTATTTT